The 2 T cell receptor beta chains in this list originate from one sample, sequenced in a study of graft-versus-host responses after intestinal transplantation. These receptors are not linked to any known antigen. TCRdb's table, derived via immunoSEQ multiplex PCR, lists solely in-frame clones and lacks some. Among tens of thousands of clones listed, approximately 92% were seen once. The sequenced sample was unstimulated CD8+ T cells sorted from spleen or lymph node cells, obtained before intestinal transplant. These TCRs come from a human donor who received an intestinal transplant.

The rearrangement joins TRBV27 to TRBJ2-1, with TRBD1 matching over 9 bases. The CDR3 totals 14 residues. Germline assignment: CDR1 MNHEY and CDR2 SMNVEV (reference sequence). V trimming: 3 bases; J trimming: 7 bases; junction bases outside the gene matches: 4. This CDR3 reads CASSFTGGGNEQFF. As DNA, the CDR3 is TGTGCCAGCAGTTTTACAGGGGGCGGGAATGAGCAGTTCTTC.

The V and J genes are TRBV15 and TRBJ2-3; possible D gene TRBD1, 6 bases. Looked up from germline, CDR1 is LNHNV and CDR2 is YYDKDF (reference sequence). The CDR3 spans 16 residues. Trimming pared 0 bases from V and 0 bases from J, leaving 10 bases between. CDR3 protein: CATSRDRDTSTDTQYF. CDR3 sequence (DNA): TGTGCCACCAGCAGAGATCGGGACACTAGCACAGATACGCAGTATTTT. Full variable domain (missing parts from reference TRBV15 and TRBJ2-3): DAMVIQNPRYQVTQFGKPVTLSCSQTLNHNVMYWYQQKSSQAPKLLFHYYDKDFNNEADTPDNFQSRRPNTSFCFLDIRSPGLGDTAMYLCATSRDRDTSTDTQYFGPGTRLTVL.